The 13 T cell receptor beta chains below all came from one sample that was sequenced in a study of blood T cell repertoires in COVID-19. Data came from immunoSEQ multiplex PCR; TCRdb stores just in-frame clones and leaves some out. There are some 450,000 clones in the sample; more than 70% occur only once, and about 12% lies in the top ten. Sequencing was done on a sample of peripheral blood. These receptors all stem from a woman aged 50 to 60 with COVID-19, enrolled during active disease.

V is TRBV28 and J is TRBJ1-4, with D possibly TRBD1 on 6 matching bases. CDR3 length: 13 amino acids. V was shortened by 5 bases and J by 8 bases, with 12 bases between the two germline ends. Germline CDR1 is MDHEN and CDR2 is SYDVKM. In DNA, the CDR3 is TGTGCCAGCAGTCTCCGGACAGACGAAAAACTGTTTTTT. Translating gives CASSLRTDEKLFF.

This clone was recorded only once. The V call is TRBV12-5, the J call TRBJ1-2, with D maybe TRBD1 (5 bases). V was cut by 2 bases and J by 8 bases, with 15 bases left in between. The germline CDR1 and CDR2 sequences are LGHNT and FRNRAP. The CDR3 extends over 14 amino acids. The CDR3 reads CASGLTPTDGGYTF. The CDR3, as DNA: TGTGCTAGTGGTTTGACCCCGACAGACGGGGGCTACACCTTC.

This rearrangement joins TRBV6-5 to TRBJ1-2, with unresolved D. The CDR3 spans 15 residues. V was trimmed by 8 bases and J by 3 bases, leaving 19 bases between them. Germline V gene sequence: CDR1 MNHEY, CDR2 SVGAGI. CDR3 nucleotide sequence: TGTGCCAGCTTCTCGTTAGGTGGGCCGGACTATGGCTACACCTTC. As protein: CASFSLGGPDYGYTF.

The chain employs TRBV29-1 and TRBJ1-4, with TRBD1 matching over 11 bases. Trimming removed 7 bases from V and 5 bases from J; junction bases left unmatched: 3. The V gene's germline CDR1 is SQVTM and CDR2 ANQGSEA. The CDR3 consists of 13 residues. The CDR3 loop is CSARTGGNEKLFF. For the CDR3, the DNA is TGCAGCGCTCGGACAGGGGGCAATGAAAAACTGTTTTTT.

The chain links TRBV11-2 to TRBJ1-1; 8 bases are shared with TRBD1. This CDR3 has 13 amino acids. The ends lost 4 bases at V and 5 bases at J; junction bases unmatched: 3. Per the germline V gene, CDR1 is SGHAT and CDR2 is FQNNGV. The CDR3 protein is CASSSHRGTEAFF. Here the CDR3 DNA reads TGTGCCAGCAGCTCCCACAGGGGGACTGAAGCTTTCTTT.

The rearrangement uses TRBV5-4 and TRBJ2-7; D is possibly TRBD2 (7 bases). The germline V gene encodes CDR1 SGHNT and CDR2 YYREEE (reference sequence). The length of the CDR3 is 15 residues. V lost 4 bases and J lost 2, with 16 bases in between. CDR3 coding DNA: TGTGCCAGCAGCCCCCGGGGGAGGGGGGCCTACGAGCAGTACTTC. Amino acids: CASSPRGRGAYEQYF.

The rearrangement joins TRBV25-1 to TRBJ2-1, with D unresolved. The ends were cut back, 4 bases at V and 6 bases at J, with 13 bases in the middle. The CDR3 runs to 14 residues. Germline CDR1 is MGHDK and CDR2 is SYGVNS. CDR3 sequence reads: CASSGSMHGNEQFF. For the CDR3, the DNA is TGTGCCAGCAGTGGTTCTATGCACGGCAATGAGCAGTTCTTC.

The genes are TRBV15 and TRBJ1-3, with D possibly TRBD1 on 5 matching bases. Per the germline V gene, CDR1 is LNHNV and CDR2 is YYDKDF (reference sequence). The CDR3 totals 15 residues. The V and J ends lost 0 bases and 2 bases respectively, with 8 bases between them. The CDR3 DNA reads as TGTGCCACCAGCAGAGATATGGGGCCTGGAAACACCATATATTTT. Its translation is CATSRDMGPGNTIYF.

The chain recombines TRBV3-1 (or the pseudogene TRBV3-2) with TRBJ2-3; 8 positions agree with TRBD1. Germline lookup yields CDR1 LGHDT and CDR2 YNNKEL (reference sequence). V shed 0 bases, J shed 3 bases, and the junction held 14 bases outside the gene matches. This CDR3 contains 19 residues. The CDR3 nucleotides read TGTGCCAGCAGCCAAGAGGTACCCCGGCGTACAGGGGGAACAGATACGCAGTATTTT. This codes for CASSQEVPRRTGGTDTQYF.

This clone was found once. J is TRBJ1-1 and V is TRBV11-2, with 8 bases identical to TRBD1. With V trimmed by 3 bases and J by 5 bases, 2 bases remained unmatched. The germline V gene has CDR1 SGHAT and CDR2 FQNNGV. The length of the CDR3 is 13 residues. CDR3 sequence: CASSLDRATEAFF. The CDR3 DNA reads TGTGCCAGCAGCTTGGACAGGGCTACTGAAGCTTTCTTT.

The V gene is TRBV19, the J gene TRBJ2-2, with 7 bases matching TRBD1. Germline lookup yields CDR1 LNHDA and CDR2 SQIVND (reference sequence). The CDR3 is made up of 15 amino acids. The V and J ends lost 2 bases and 6 bases, in that order; junction bases with no gene match: 6. DNA for the CDR3: TGTGCCAGTAGTATACTAGGGGGCCCGCCCGGGGAGCTGTTTTTT. It codes for CASSILGGPPGELFF.

V gene TRBV6-5 combines with J gene TRBJ1-5; 8 bases fit TRBD1. CDR1 is MNHEY, CDR2 SVGAGI, per germline. V gave up 6 bases and J gave up 6 bases; unmatched junction bases: 10. This CDR3 comprises 15 residues. The CDR3 loop is CASRSTGGRGQPQHF. DNA for the CDR3: TGTGCCAGCAGATCTACAGGGGGAAGGGGTCAGCCCCAGCATTTT.

This rearrangement joins TRBV19 to TRBJ1-1; TRBD1 is a possible D gene (5 bases). Germline V gene data show CDR1 as LNHDA and CDR2 as SQIVND (reference sequence). The CDR3 length is 14 residues. V was clipped by 1 base and J by 4 bases, with 10 bases between them. CDR3 DNA sequence: TGTGCCAGTAGTATAGGACCGGGGGGCACTGAAGCTTTCTTT. Protein product: CASSIGPGGTEAFF.